These T cell receptor beta chains were read from a single sample in a study of blood T cell repertoires in COVID-19. Some clones are missing from TCRdb's copy, which holds only in-frame ones; the method was immunoSEQ multiplex PCR. The repertoire holds approximately 160,000 clones, with about four fifths as singletons. What was sequenced was peripheral blood. The receptors were sampled from a man in his 60s with active or convalescent COVID-19. The CDR3 runs from the conserved cysteine through the conserved F or W. A D gene is named only where the DNA matches it firmly. Only some rows state a clone size, as once, few, many or a class for expanded clones.

d_call j_call clone_size v_call cdr3_aa cdr3_nt
TRBD1 TRBJ1-2 - TRBV5-1 CASSLRGQGGYTF TGCGCCAGCAGCTTGAGGGGGCAGGGCGGCTACACCTTC
- TRBJ2-4 - TRBV19 CASSIISGLAKNIQYF TGTGCCAGTAGTATAATTAGCGGTTTAGCCAAAAACATTCAGTACTTC
TRBD1 TRBJ1-1 - TRBV25-1 CASSEAQGARTEAFF TGTGCCAGCAGTGAGGCACAGGGGGCGCGGACTGAAGCTTTCTTT
- TRBJ2-4 - TRBV5-1 CASSQSAEGKNIQYF TGCGCCAGCAGCCAGAGCGCGGAGGGCAAAAACATTCAGTACTTC
TRBD1 TRBJ1-1 - TRBV6-5 CASSHRTGLNTEAFF TGTGCCAGCAGCCATCGGACAGGGCTGAACACTGAAGCTTTCTTT
TRBD2 TRBJ2-7 - TRBV28 CASSLSREGEQYF TGTGCCAGCAGTTTATCGCGGGAGGGCGAGCAGTACTTC
TRBD1 TRBJ2-7 medium-sized TRBV14 CASSHRTGGIDEQYF TGTGCCAGCAGCCACCGGACAGGGGGTATCGACGAGCAGTACTTC
- TRBJ2-3 - TRBV12-3/TRBV12-4 CASSRRPGTQYF TGTGCCAGCAGTCGTCGTCCGGGTACGCAGTATTTT
TRBD1 TRBJ1-5 - TRBV2 CASLQDRGLQPQHF TGTGCCAGCCTTCAGGACAGGGGGCTTCAGCCCCAGCATTTT
- TRBJ2-1 - TRBV7-2 CASRYSWNEQFF TGTGCCAGCAGATACAGCTGGAATGAGCAGTTCTTC
TRBD2 TRBJ2-4 once TRBV4-1 CASSHGLAGGLDKNIQYF TGCGCCAGCAGCCACGGACTAGCGGGGGGGCTTGACAAAAACATTCAGTACTTC
TRBD1 TRBJ1-6 - TRBV11-2 CASSPGQGGSYNSPLHF TGTGCCAGCAGCCCGGGACAGGGGGGGTCCTATAATTCACCCCTCCACTTT
- TRBJ2-7 - TRBV9 CASSYRARGEQYF TGTGCCAGCAGCTACCGAGCTAGGGGTGAGCAGTACTTC
TRBD2 TRBJ2-3 - TRBV19 CASSILAGGSGDTQYF TGTGCCAGTAGTATCTTAGCGGGGGGGTCCGGAGATACGCAGTATTTT
TRBD1 TRBJ2-1 - TRBV15 CATSRAGQGQGTEQFF TGTGCCACCAGCAGAGCAGGACAGGGGCAGGGCACCGAGCAGTTCTTC
- TRBJ1-4 - TRBV5-1 CASSLVGRLNEKLFF TGCGCCAGCAGCTTGGTGGGCAGGTTGAATGAAAAACTGTTTTTT
- TRBJ2-7 - TRBV12-2 CASRLRQAHLRYEQYF TGTGCAAGTCGCTTACGGCAGGCCCATTTACGCTACGAGCAGTACTTC
- TRBJ2-1 - TRBV9 CASSPLGLLSSYNEQFF TGTGCCAGCAGCCCCTTGGGACTTCTGAGCTCCTACAATGAGCAGTTCTTC
- TRBJ1-6 - TRBV6-6 CASQGSDSPLHF TGTGCCAGCCAGGGTTCCGATTCACCCCTCCACTTT
- TRBJ1-5 - TRBV11-2 CASSLDGQGNQPQHF TGTGCCAGCAGCTTAGATGGCCAGGGAAATCAGCCCCAGCATTTT
TRBD1 TRBJ1-2 once TRBV3-1/TRBV3-2 CASSHQGQGAGYGYTF TGTGCCAGCAGCCATCAGGGACAGGGGGCGGGCTATGGCTACACCTTC
TRBD1 TRBJ1-2 - TRBV4-1 CASSRPGDRGWGYTF TGCGCCAGCAGCCGCCCTGGGGACAGGGGATGGGGCTACACCTTC
TRBD1 TRBJ1-6 - TRBV19 CASSIGPPGQGRNSPLHF TGTGCCAGTAGTATAGGCCCACCGGGACAGGGGAGAAATTCACCCCTCCACTTT
TRBD1 TRBJ2-3 - TRBV10-3 CAISLQGSTDTQYF TGTGCCATCAGTTTACAGGGGAGCACAGATACGCAGTATTTT
TRBD1 TRBJ2-7 - TRBV29-1 CSVARTGMNGEQYF TGCAGCGTTGCCCGGACAGGGATGAACGGCGAGCAGTACTTC
TRBD1 TRBJ2-7 - TRBV11-2 CASSTGQGAREQYF TGTGCCAGCAGCACGGGACAGGGGGCAAGAGAGCAGTACTTC
- TRBJ1-1 - TRBV5-1 CASSLHSGEDTEAFF TGCGCCAGCAGCTTGCATTCAGGGGAAGACACTGAAGCTTTCTTT
TRBD2 TRBJ2-1 few TRBV20-1 CSASWRGTSLNEQFF TGCAGTGCTAGTTGGAGGGGGACTAGTCTCAATGAGCAGTTCTTC
- TRBJ1-5 - TRBV18 CASSPGTPSSNQPQHF TGTGCCAGCTCACCAGGGACACCTTCTAGCAATCAGCCCCAGCATTTT
TRBD2 TRBJ2-3 many TRBV6-4 CASSEGLATDTQYF TGTGCCAGCAGTGAGGGACTAGCCACAGATACGCAGTATTTT
TRBD2 TRBJ2-7 - TRBV11-2 CASSLDQSSGTPSGSYEQYF TGTGCCAGCAGCTTAGATCAAAGTAGCGGGACCCCATCGGGCTCCTACGAGCAGTACTTC
- TRBJ2-6 - TRBV6-5 CASSFRTGANVLTF TGTGCCAGCAGTTTTAGAACTGGGGCCAACGTCCTGACTTTC
TRBD1 TRBJ2-4 - TRBV5-4 CASGTGEAKNIQYF TGTGCCAGTGGGACAGGGGAAGCCAAAAACATTCAGTACTTC
TRBD2 TRBJ2-3 once TRBV10-3 CATSERERDTQYF TGTGCCACCTCTGAGCGGGAGCGGGATACGCAGTATTTT
- TRBJ1-4 few TRBV18 CASSPRTESNEKLFF TGTGCCAGCTCACCGCGGACAGAGTCTAATGAAAAACTGTTTTTT
TRBD1 TRBJ2-3 - TRBV7-6 CASSTTGGAEDTQYF TGTGCCAGCAGCACTACAGGGGGCGCGGAAGATACGCAGTATTTT
- TRBJ1-1 - TRBV5-1 CASSLQGRTEAFF TGCGCCAGCAGCTTGCAGGGTCGGACTGAAGCTTTCTTT
- TRBJ1-5 few TRBV7-2 CASSLERGREQPQHF TGTGCCAGCAGCCTAGAGAGGGGACGGGAGCAGCCCCAGCATTTT
- TRBJ1-5 few TRBV29-1 CSVKTGPGQPQHF TGCAGCGTGAAGACAGGCCCGGGCCAGCCCCAGCATTTT
- TRBJ1-6 - TRBV27 CASSPDSGPMTSPLHF TGTGCCAGCAGTCCCGACAGTGGTCCGATGACTTCACCCCTCCACTTT
TRBD1 TRBJ1-2 - TRBV6-4 CASSDQTGDYGYTF TGTGCCAGCAGTGACCAGACAGGGGACTATGGCTACACCTTC
- TRBJ2-7 - TRBV6-5 CASSYSSFGEQYF TGTGCCAGCAGTTATAGCAGTTTTGGGGAGCAGTACTTC
- TRBJ2-7 - TRBV6-5 CATLGEAYEQYF TGTGCCACCCTGGGAGAGGCCTACGAGCAGTACTTC
- TRBJ1-5 - TRBV6-5 CASSPQGASNQPQHF TGTGCCAGCAGTCCACAGGGAGCCAGCAATCAGCCCCAGCATTTT
- TRBJ2-7 - TRBV21-1 CASSLPRQGVTYEQYF TGTGCCAGCAGCTTACCGAGACAGGGTGTTACCTACGAGCAGTACTTC
TRBD2 TRBJ2-5 - TRBV7-9 CASTNLRLADNQETQYF TGTGCCAGCACCAACCTAAGACTAGCGGACAACCAAGAGACCCAGTACTTC
TRBD1 TRBJ1-6 - TRBV6-1 CASSEAQGALRSPLHF TGTGCCAGCAGTGAAGCACAGGGGGCGCTAAGGTCACCCCTCCACTTT
TRBD1 TRBJ1-2 few TRBV24-1 CATSDFRGQGAFPYGYTF TGTGCCACCAGTGATTTTCGGGGACAGGGGGCGTTCCCCTATGGCTACACCTTC
- TRBJ2-5 - TRBV5-1 CASSLGTGGETQYF TGCGCCAGCAGCTTGGGGACAGGAGGGGAGACCCAGTACTTC
TRBD2 TRBJ2-3 - TRBV11-2 CASSFILAGGVDTQYF TGTGCCAGCAGCTTTATTCTAGCGGGAGGGGTGGATACGCAGTATTTT
- TRBJ2-3 - TRBV3-1/TRBV3-2 CASSPGASVYTDTQYF TGTGCCAGCAGCCCCGGGGCTAGCGTATACACAGATACGCAGTATTTT
TRBD2 TRBJ2-7 - TRBV28 CASSLGGAGAYYEQYF TGTGCCAGCAGTTTAGGCGGCGCGGGAGCATACTACGAGCAGTACTTC
- TRBJ1-4 - TRBV5-1 CASSQDTPSGEKLFF TGCGCCAGCAGCCAGGACACCCCTTCGGGTGAAAAACTGTTTTTT
- TRBJ2-1 - TRBV2 CASRPQGGYNEQFF TGTGCCAGCAGGCCCCAGGGGGGCTACAATGAGCAGTTCTTC
TRBD1 TRBJ1-4 - TRBV6-5 CASSPRQGYREKLFF TGTGCCAGCAGTCCCCGACAGGGGTACCGGGAAAAACTGTTTTTT
TRBD1 TRBJ2-7 - TRBV2 CASSRDRGYEQYF TGTGCCAGCAGCCGTGACAGGGGCTACGAGCAGTACTTC
TRBD1 TRBJ2-6 - TRBV3-1/TRBV3-2 CASSQNRDRGFGANVLTF TGTGCCAGCAGCCAGAACCGGGACAGGGGTTTTGGGGCCAACGTCCTGACTTTC
TRBD1 TRBJ1-1 few TRBV7-9 CASSPGTGDSEAFF TGTGCCAGCAGCCCCGGGACAGGGGATAGCGAAGCTTTCTTT
TRBD1 TRBJ1-2 - TRBV6-5 CASSYTGTGANYGYTF TGTGCCAGCAGTTATACCGGGACAGGGGCTAACTATGGCTACACCTTC
TRBD2 TRBJ2-2 - TRBV5-5 CASSTGLTTGELFF TGTGCCAGCAGCACGGGACTAACCACCGGGGAGCTGTTTTTT